This T cell receptor beta chain was captured by sequencing in a study of T-cell memory formation after mild COVID-19. Each CDR3 protein is one row after TCRdb ran MiXCR on the 5' RACE reads. Here the sample spans about 210,000 distinct CDR3 sequences, over 9.5% being singletons. The CDR3 sequence is 14 residues long. With 3 bases removed from V and 1 base from J, the gap between germline ends came to 10 bases. In germline, CDR1 is SGDLS, CDR2 YYNGEE. Specimen: PBMCs or a T cell subset sorted from them (not recorded which). This receptor was identified in a man between 18 and 35 years old who had mild COVID-19 (a few samples of this study predate the infection). Cell type and time point are not known. The chain has TRBV9 and TRBJ1-1; possibly TRBD1 for D (5 bases). Written as DNA, the CDR3 is TGTGCCAGCAGCGCCCATACAGGGAACACTGAAGCTTTCTTT. It codes for CASSAHTGNTEAFF.